The clone carrying this TCR beta chain was counted ten times or more. Its antigen remains unknown. The CDR3 length is 14 residues. Germline V CDR1 and CDR2: MGHRA, YSYEKL. V lost 2 bases to trimming and J lost 7 bases, with 12 bases between them. Molecular barcoded adaptors covering alpha/delta and beta/gamma chains were used on roughly 400 ng RNA. TCRdb processed the reads anew with MiXCR; each CDR3 protein has one entry. The sample records about 86,000 distinct CDR3 sequences, roughly an eighth being singletons. This specimen comes from a study of read filtering for tumor transcriptome and immune sequencing. Points from the study as a whole: Single-read clonotypes: roughly four fifths of IR-seq clonotypes (roughly 4% of reads), 60% to 75% of RNA-seq clonotypes (roughly 43% of reads).

Sequences were obtained from a population of CD138-negative cells sorted from bone marrow. This receptor was identified in a donor at least 40 years old with multiple myeloma. J is TRBJ2-1 and V is TRBV4-1; a weak D match, TRBD1 (6 bases). CDR3 in DNA: TGCGCCAGCAGCCAATACGTGGGGGCGAATGAGCAGTTCTTC. Amino acid sequence: CASSQYVGANEQFF.